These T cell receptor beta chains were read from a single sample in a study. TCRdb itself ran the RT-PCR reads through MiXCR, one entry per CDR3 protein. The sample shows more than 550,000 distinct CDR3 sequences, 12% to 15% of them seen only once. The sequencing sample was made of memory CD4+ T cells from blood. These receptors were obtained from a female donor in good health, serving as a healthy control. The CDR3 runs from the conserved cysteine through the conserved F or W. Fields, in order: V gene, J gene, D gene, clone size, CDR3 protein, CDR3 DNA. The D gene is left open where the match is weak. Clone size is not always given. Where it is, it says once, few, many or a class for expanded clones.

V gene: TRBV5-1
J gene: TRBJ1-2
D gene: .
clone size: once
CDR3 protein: CASSLYGGEARRYTF
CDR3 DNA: TGCGCCAGCAGCTTGTACGGGGGCGAAGCCAGGCGCTACACCTTC

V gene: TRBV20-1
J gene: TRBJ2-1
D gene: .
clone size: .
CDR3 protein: CSAQDPSSDNEQFF
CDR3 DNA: TGCAGTGCTCAAGACCCTTCCTCTGACAATGAGCAGTTCTTC

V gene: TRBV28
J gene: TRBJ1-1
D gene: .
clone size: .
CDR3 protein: CASSPTGKGDTEAFF
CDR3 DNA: TGTGCCAGCAGCCCCACAGGGAAGGGTGACACTGAAGCTTTCTTT

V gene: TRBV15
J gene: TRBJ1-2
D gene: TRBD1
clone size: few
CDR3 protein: CATKGEAGGGSGYTF
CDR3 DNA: TGTGCCACCAAGGGCGAGGCAGGGGGAGGAAGTGGCTACACCTTC

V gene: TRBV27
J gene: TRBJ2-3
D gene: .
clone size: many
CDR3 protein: CASSLSPHSDTQYF
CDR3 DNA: TGTGCCAGCAGTTTATCCCCTCACAGTGATACGCAGTATTTT

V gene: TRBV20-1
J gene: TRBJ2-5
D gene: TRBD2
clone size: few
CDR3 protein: CSTSGGKGTQYF
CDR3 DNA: TGCAGTACTAGCGGGGGGAAAGGGACCCAGTACTTC

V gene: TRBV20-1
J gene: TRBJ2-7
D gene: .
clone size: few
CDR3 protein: CSAESPGRSYEQYF
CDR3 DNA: TGCAGTGCCGAATCCCCGGGACGATCCTACGAGCAGTACTTC

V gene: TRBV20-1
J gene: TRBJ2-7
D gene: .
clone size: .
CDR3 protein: CSATPWQGGVWYEQYF
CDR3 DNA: TGCAGTGCCACCCCGTGGCAGGGGGGGGTCTGGTACGAGCAGTACTTC

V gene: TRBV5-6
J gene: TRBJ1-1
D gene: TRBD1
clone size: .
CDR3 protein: CASSWRAGGEAFF
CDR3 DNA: TGTGCCAGCAGCTGGCGGGCAGGGGGTGAAGCTTTCTTT

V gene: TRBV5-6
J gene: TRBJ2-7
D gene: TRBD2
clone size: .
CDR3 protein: CASSPLAGGTYEQYF
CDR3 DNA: TGTGCCAGCAGCCCTTTAGCGGGCGGTACCTACGAGCAGTACTTC

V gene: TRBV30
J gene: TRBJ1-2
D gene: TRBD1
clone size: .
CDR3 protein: CAWSARQGYYGYTF
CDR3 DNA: TGTGCCTGGAGTGCCCGACAGGGCTACTATGGCTACACCTTC

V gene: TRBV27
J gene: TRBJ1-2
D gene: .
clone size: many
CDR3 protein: CASSLRWGYGYTF
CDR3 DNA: TGTGCCAGCAGTTTGAGATGGGGCTATGGCTACACCTTC

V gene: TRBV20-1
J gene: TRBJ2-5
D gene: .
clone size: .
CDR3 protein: CSAPFKALGETQYF
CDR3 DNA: TGCAGTGCCCCCTTCAAGGCGCTCGGGGAGACCCAGTACTTC

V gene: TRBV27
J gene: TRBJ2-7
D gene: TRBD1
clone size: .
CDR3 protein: CASRTSGQGAGEQYF
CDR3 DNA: TGTGCCAGCAGGACATCGGGACAGGGGGCGGGCGAGCAGTACTTC

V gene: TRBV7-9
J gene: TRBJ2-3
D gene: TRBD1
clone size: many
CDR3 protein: CASSLGTGSSTDTQYF
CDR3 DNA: TGTGCCAGCAGCCTCGGGACAGGGTCTAGCACAGATACGCAGTATTTT

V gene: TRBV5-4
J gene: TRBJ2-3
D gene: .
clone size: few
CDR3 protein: CASSLASAIADTQYF
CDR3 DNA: TGTGCCAGCAGCTTGGCATCAGCTATCGCAGATACGCAGTATTTT

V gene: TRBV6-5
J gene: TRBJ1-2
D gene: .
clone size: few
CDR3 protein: CASRSPTANYGYTF
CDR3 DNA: TGTGCCAGCAGATCTCCGACAGCTAACTATGGCTACACCTTC

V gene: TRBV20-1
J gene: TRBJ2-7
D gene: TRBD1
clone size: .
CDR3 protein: CSARDVRGPMQYF
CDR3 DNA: TGCAGTGCTAGAGATGTCAGGGGGCCCATGCAGTACTTC

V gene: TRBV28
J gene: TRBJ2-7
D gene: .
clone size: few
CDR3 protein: CASSALAGEQYF
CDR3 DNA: TGTGCCAGCAGTGCCCTAGCTGGCGAGCAGTACTTC

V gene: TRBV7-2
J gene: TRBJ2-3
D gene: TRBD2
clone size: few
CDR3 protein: CASTPLAGENTQYF
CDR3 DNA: TGTGCCAGCACTCCGCTAGCGGGGGAGAATACGCAGTATTTT

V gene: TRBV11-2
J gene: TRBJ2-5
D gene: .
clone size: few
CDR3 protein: CASSSSGNGETQYF
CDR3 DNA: TGTGCCAGCAGCTCAAGTGGAAACGGGGAGACCCAGTACTTC

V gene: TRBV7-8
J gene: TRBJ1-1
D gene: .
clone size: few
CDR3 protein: CASSLIGIRNTEAFF
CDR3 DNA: TGTGCCAGCAGCTTAATAGGCATACGGAACACTGAAGCTTTCTTT

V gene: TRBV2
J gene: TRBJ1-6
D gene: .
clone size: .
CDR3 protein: CASSSEVLSPLHF
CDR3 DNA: TGTGCCAGCAGTTCTGAGGTCCTTTCACCCCTCCACTTT

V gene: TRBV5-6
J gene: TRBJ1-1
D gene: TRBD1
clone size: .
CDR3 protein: CATFDRGLNTEAFF
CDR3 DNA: TGTGCCACGTTCGACAGGGGGCTTAACACTGAAGCTTTCTTT

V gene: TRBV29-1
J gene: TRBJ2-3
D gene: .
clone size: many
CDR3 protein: CSVGIWQATDTQYF
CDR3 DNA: TGCAGCGTTGGAATTTGGCAGGCCACAGATACGCAGTATTTT

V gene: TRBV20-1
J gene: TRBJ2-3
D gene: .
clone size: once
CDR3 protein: CSARRGFLADTQYF
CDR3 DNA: TGCAGTGCGAGGAGGGGTTTTCTAGCAGATACGCAGTATTTT

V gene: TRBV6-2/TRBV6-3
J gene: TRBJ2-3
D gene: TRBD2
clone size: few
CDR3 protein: CASSLLQLAGGSDTQYF
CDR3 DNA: TGTGCCAGCAGCCTACTTCAACTAGCGGGAGGCTCAGATACGCAGTATTTT